This passage covers 17 T cell receptor beta chains from one sample sequenced in a study of blood T cell repertoires in COVID-19. Repertoires were generated with immunoSEQ multiplex PCR, while TCRdb's copy carries only in-frame clones and drops some. The sample lists approximately 270,000 clones; around 83% were seen once. The sample comprised peripheral blood. The origin of the receptors is a man older than 75 with acute or convalescent COVID-19.

CDR3 amino acids: CASSPDRYTDTQYF. Written as DNA, the CDR3 is TGTGCCAGCAGCCCCGACAGATACACAGATACGCAGTATTTT. The rearrangement joins TRBV5-4 to TRBJ2-3, with D possibly being TRBD1 (5 bases). V was shortened by 4 bases and J by 2 bases, with 11 bases between the two germline ends. Germline CDR1 and CDR2: SGHNT and YYREEE (reference sequence). CDR3 length: 14 residues.

The chain is built from TRBV19 and TRBJ1-1; D not resolved. The germline CDR1 and CDR2 sequences are LNHDA and SQIVND (reference sequence). V was clipped by 6 bases and J by 4 bases, with 12 bases between them. This CDR3 has 13 amino acids. The CDR3 DNA reads TGTGCCAGTAGACCTTATCGGAGCACTGAAGCTTTCTTT. Translation: CASRPYRSTEAFF.

The chain has TRBV7-9 and TRBJ2-1, with 7 bases aligning to TRBD1. CDR1 is SEHNR, CDR2 FQNEAQ, per germline (reference sequence). This CDR3 spans 15 amino acids. The trim removed 2 bases at V and 6 bases at J, leaving 7 bases unmatched. The CDR3 reads CASSLRQGSANEQFF. Here the CDR3 DNA reads TGTGCCAGCAGCTTAAGACAGGGTTCGGCCAATGAGCAGTTCTTC.

V gene TRBV24-1 combines with J gene TRBJ1-5, with D hard to call. Between the trimmed V and J ends, which lost 4 bases and 4 bases, there was a span of 10 bases. This CDR3 region has 14 residues. CDR1 and CDR2 (germline): KGHDR, SFDVKD. CDR3 nucleotides: TGTGCCACCAGTGACCAGTATAAAAATCAGCCCCAGCATTTT. Amino acid sequence: CATSDQYKNQPQHF.

The V and J genes are TRBV28 and TRBJ1-4; 7 bases are a match to TRBD1. V was pared by 3 bases and J by 7 bases, with 2 bases of the junction left unmatched. The CDR3 has 13 amino acids. Germline V gene lookup returns CDR1 MDHEN and CDR2 SYDVKM. CDR3 sequence reads: CASSFQGVEKLFF. CDR3 in DNA: TGTGCCAGCAGTTTCCAGGGGGTTGAAAAACTGTTTTTT.

The CDR3 protein is CASSLYVSGGLYNEQFF. The CDR3 nucleotides read TGCGCCAGCAGCTTGTACGTATCAGGGGGCCTCTACAATGAGCAGTTCTTC. The V gene is TRBV5-1, the J gene TRBJ2-1; the match to TRBD1 covers 8 bases. Germline loops: CDR1 SGHRS, CDR2 YFSETQ. The CDR3 is made up of 17 amino acids. V was pared by 1 base and J by 3 bases, with 9 bases of the junction left unmatched.

The gene calls are TRBV6-6 and TRBJ1-1, with a possible D match to TRBD1 (5 bases). The V gene lost 5 bases and the J gene lost 8 bases, with 12 bases spanning the gap. The CDR3 consists of 12 residues. Looked up from germline, CDR1 is MNHNY and CDR2 is SVGAGI (reference sequence). The CDR3 bases are TGTGCCAGCAGTCCCCCCGGGGGAGAAGCTTTCTTT. Translated, it gives CASSPPGGEAFF.

This clone appeared a single time. The V call is TRBV5-6, the J call TRBJ2-1; TRBD2 agrees at 10 bases. The V gene's germline CDR1 is SGHDT and CDR2 YYEEEE. The V segment lost 5 bases and the J segment 10 bases; nucleotides outside the gene matches: 9. CDR3 length equals 14 residues. The CDR3 loop reads CASRGLAGAKEQFF. Written as DNA, the CDR3 is TGTGCCAGCAGGGGGCTAGCGGGAGCTAAGGAGCAGTTCTTC.

CDR3 DNA: TGTGCCAGCAGTTTAGGGACAGAGCGAGGCTACACCTTC. This codes for CASSLGTERGYTF. The chain combines TRBV27 with TRBJ1-2; 7 bases match TRBD1. This CDR3 has 13 residues. The ends lost 2 bases at V and 8 bases at J; junction bases unmatched: 5. Germline loops: CDR1 MNHEY, CDR2 SMNVEV (reference sequence).

V usage is TRBV24-1 and J usage is TRBJ1-5, with 7 bases aligning to TRBD1. Looked up from germline, CDR1 is KGHDR and CDR2 is SFDVKD. The CDR3 is made up of 14 amino acids. The ends lost 4 bases at V and 3 bases at J; junction bases unmatched: 2. The CDR3 spells CATSEQGINQPQHF. The DNA for the CDR3 is TGTGCCACCAGTGAACAGGGGATCAATCAGCCCCAGCATTTT.

In this sample, this clone turned up once. The rearrangement joins TRBV6-1 to TRBJ2-3; the D gene is possibly TRBD1 (6 bases). The V and J ends lost 3 bases and 0 bases respectively, with 10 bases between them. This CDR3 region has 15 residues. Germline CDR1 reads MNHNS; CDR2 reads SASEGT. Written as DNA, the CDR3 is TGTGCCAGCAGTGACCGGGACACCAGCACAGATACGCAGTATTTT. It yields the protein CASSDRDTSTDTQYF.

This chain links TRBV29-1 with TRBJ2-7, with 11 nucleotides matching TRBD1. The junction had 7 bases not matched to a gene; V was cut back by 4 bases and J by 5 bases. The length of the CDR3 is 14 residues. CDR1 and CDR2 (germline): SQVTM, ANQGSEA. CDR3 nucleotide sequence: TGCAGCGTTGTCATGGGGACAGGGGGAAACGAGCAGTACTTC. Protein: CSVVMGTGGNEQYF.

V gene TRBV5-1 combines with J gene TRBJ1-1; TRBD1 matches 8 bases. The CDR3 has 15 amino acids. The germline V gene encodes CDR1 SGHRS and CDR2 YFSETQ. V lost 0 bases, J lost 6 bases, and 7 bases stayed unmatched. CDR3 in DNA: TGCGCCAGCAGCTTGGAGGTCAGGGGGCGAGCTGAAGCTTTCTTT. Its protein product is CASSLEVRGRAEAFF.

This chain joins TRBV3-1 (or the pseudogene TRBV3-2) and TRBJ2-7; 7 bases align to TRBD2. Germline CDR1 is LGHDT and CDR2 is YNNKEL (reference sequence). The CDR3 has 14 amino acids. V lost 4 bases, J lost 6 bases, and 9 bases stayed unmatched. The CDR3 loop reads CASSLGTTPPEQYF. CDR3 bases: TGTGCCAGCAGCCTCGGGACTACTCCCCCCGAGCAGTACTTC.

The J gene is TRBJ2-3, the V gene TRBV6-5; 9 bases align to TRBD1. Germline CDR1 MNHEY, CDR2 SVGAGI. Trimming cost V 7 bases and J 2 bases; bases outside gene matches: 7. CDR3 size: 15 residues. The CDR3: CASKGQGTYTDTQYF. The CDR3 DNA reads TGTGCCAGCAAGGGACAGGGCACTTACACAGATACGCAGTATTTT.

The chain links TRBV15 to TRBJ1-5; D is uncertain. Trimming removed 0 bases at V and 7 bases at J, with 4 bases between. In germline, CDR1 is LNHNV, CDR2 YYDKDF (reference sequence). This CDR3 has 12 amino acids. The CDR3 coding sequence is TGTGCCACCAGCAGAGATCTGCAGCCCCAGCATTTT. This translates into CATSRDLQPQHF.

This chain links TRBV19 with TRBJ2-7, with D possibly TRBD1 on 7 matching bases. The CDR3 runs to 14 residues. Trimming stripped 3 bases from V and 7 bases from J, with 16 bases between. Germline CDR1 LNHDA, CDR2 SQIVND (reference sequence). The CDR3 bases are TGTGCCAGTAGTATCCAGGGGGGCCCAGGGGAGCAGTACTTC. It codes for CASSIQGGPGEQYF.